This TCR beta chain is drawn from a study of blood T cell repertoires in COVID-19. Study information: The analysed material was cDNA or gDNA that came from T cells, B-cell-depleted T cells, or PBMCs.

Participants spanned ages about 18 to 95 years and resided in fewer than 30 US areas. Participants' reported clinical history set cohort assignment. For recovered donors of Cohort 3, there were two negative PCRs, clearance, or symptom resolution. Some clones are missing from TCRdb's copy, which holds only in-frame ones; the method was immunoSEQ multiplex PCR. The profile shows around 380,000 clones, roughly 86% of them singletons. The CDR3 is 16 amino acids. Germline CDR1 MGHRA, CDR2 YSYEKL. The J segment lost 8 bases and the V segment lost 3 bases, leaving 14 bases of the junction unmatched. Sequencing used PBMCs or T cells enriched from blood (not recorded which). The sequence was collected from a man aged 25-45 years who had recovered from COVID-19. V is TRBV4-1 and J is TRBJ2-7, with 9 positions matching TRBD1. The CDR3 bases are TGCGCCAGCAGCCAGACAACCGGGACAGGGAAGGGGCAGCAGTACTTC. Protein: CASSQTTGTGKGQQYF.